The next 12 T cell receptor beta chains were all read from a single sample in a study of graft-versus-host responses after intestinal transplantation. The table came from immunoSEQ multiplex PCR; TCRdb's copy has only in-frame clones and leaves some out. The data show 85,000 to 100,000 clones, 93% seen once. These receptors' antigens are unknown. The source material was unstimulated CD8+ T cells sorted from spleen or lymph node cells, sampled before intestinal transplant. These TCRs come from a human donor who received an intestinal transplant.

V usage is TRBV18 and J usage is TRBJ2-7, with TRBD1 matching over 8 bases. Germline V gene lookup returns CDR1 KGHSH and CDR2 LQKENI. V gave up 6 bases and J gave up 3 bases; unmatched junction bases: 4. The CDR3 covers 13 residues. The CDR3 protein is CASSPGTGYEQYF. CDR3 DNA: TGTGCCAGCTCCCCCGGGACAGGCTACGAGCAGTACTTC. Using reference TRBV18 and TRBJ2-7 for the parts outside the CDR3, the full variable domain is NAGVMQNPRHLVRRRGQEARLRCSPMKGHSHVYWYRQLPEEGLKFMVYLQKENIIDESGMPKERFSAEFPKEGPSILRIQQVVRGDSAAYFCASSPGTGYEQYFGPGTRLTVT.

V and J are TRBV5-4 and TRBJ1-2; D is perhaps TRBD1 (6 bases). Between the trimmed V and J ends, which lost 0 bases and 6 bases, there was a span of 9 bases. Germline assignment: CDR1 SGHNT and CDR2 YYREEE (reference sequence). The CDR3 loop spans 13 amino acids. The CDR3 DNA reads TGTGCCAGCAGCTTGGCCCCAGGGGATGGCTACACCTTC. Translation: CASSLAPGDGYTF. The complete variable domain, with remaining parts taken from reference TRBV5-4 and TRBJ1-2, reads ETGVTQSPTHLIKTRGQQVTLRCSSQSGHNTVSWYQQALGQGPQFIFQYYREEENGRGNFPPRFSGLQFPNYSSELNVNALELDDSALYLCASSLAPGDGYTFGSGTRLTVV.

The chain carries TRBV6-1 and TRBJ1-4; D not resolved. Per the germline V gene, CDR1 is MNHNS and CDR2 is SASEGT. V lost 5 bases and J lost 6, with 7 bases in between. The CDR3 is made up of 12 amino acids. The CDR3 sequence: CASSWSHEKLFF. The CDR3 nucleotides read TGTGCCAGCAGTTGGAGTCATGAAAAACTGTTTTTT.

This sequence joins TRBV6-1 and TRBJ1-2; 8 bases agree with TRBD1. Unmatched junction bases numbered 6, after V lost 2 bases and J lost 1 base. Germline lookup yields CDR1 MNHNS and CDR2 SASEGT. This CDR3 is built from 16 residues. CDR3 nucleotide sequence: TGTGCCAGCAGTGAACGGGACAGGTCCCTTAACTATGGCTACACCTTC. Amino acid sequence: CASSERDRSLNYGYTF.

The genes are TRBV7-2 and TRBJ2-3; D is perhaps TRBD2 (5 bases). V lost 5 bases and J 2 bases, leaving 23 bases between the germline ends. Per germline, CDR1 SGHTA and CDR2 FQGNSA. This CDR3 region has 18 residues. In DNA form, the CDR3 reads TGTGCCAGCAGCCCCCTCCGGAGCGGAACATATACCACAGATACGCAGTATTTT. It codes for CASSPLRSGTYTTDTQYF.

The chain links TRBV19 to TRBJ2-7; D is perhaps TRBD1 (5 bases). Germline V gene lookup returns CDR1 LNHDA and CDR2 SQIVND (reference sequence). Trimming stripped 6 bases from V and 0 bases from J, with 18 bases between. The CDR3 is 16 amino acids. The CDR3 here is CASSPNGKGLSYEQYF. DNA for the CDR3: TGTGCCAGTAGCCCCAACGGAAAGGGGCTCTCCTACGAGCAGTACTTC.

This clone was recorded once. This CDR3 reads CASSQTGDSGNTIYF. The CDR3 DNA is TGTGCCAGCAGCCAAACAGGGGACTCTGGAAACACCATATATTTT. The genes are TRBV9 and TRBJ1-3; TRBD1 matches 7 bases. Germline values: CDR1 SGDLS, CDR2 YYNGEE. The V and J ends lost 4 bases and 0 bases, in that order; junction bases with no gene match: 4. The CDR3 has 15 amino acids. Supplemented by reference TRBV9 and TRBJ1-3, the full variable domain reads DSGVTQTPKHLITATGQRVTLRCSPRSGDLSVYWYQQSLDQGLQFLIQYYNGEERAKGNILERFSAQQFPDLHSELNLSSLELGDSALYFCASSQTGDSGNTIYFGEGSWLTVV.

The chain links TRBV27 to TRBJ2-3; 9 bases are shared with TRBD2. With 2 bases clipped from V and 7 bases from J, the junction kept 7 bases outside the gene matches. The CDR3 contains 15 residues. Germline V CDR1 and CDR2: MNHEY, SMNVEV (reference sequence). Written as DNA, the CDR3 is TGTGCCAGCAGTTTAGCGGGGGGGCCTATAAATACGCAGTATTTT. Encoded protein: CASSLAGGPINTQYF.

The chain carries TRBV11-2 and TRBJ2-2; 11 nucleotides match TRBD2. Germline loops: CDR1 SGHAT, CDR2 FQNNGV. This CDR3 is 18 amino acids long. V was clipped by 0 bases and J by 3 bases; unmatched bases: 6. CDR3 amino acids: CASSLDQELAGDTGELFF. DNA for the CDR3: TGTGCCAGCAGCTTAGACCAAGAACTAGCGGGGGACACCGGGGAGCTGTTTTTT.

The chain combines TRBV5-6 with TRBJ2-7, with 7 positions matching TRBD1. The CDR3 is 13 amino acids. J was trimmed by 1 base and V by 5 bases; bases with no gene match: 3. Germline assignment: CDR1 SGHDT and CDR2 YYEEEE. The DNA of the CDR3 is TGTGCCAGCAGACCGACAGGGTCCTACGAGCAGTACTTC. It translates to CASRPTGSYEQYF.

This clone appeared a single time. The rearrangement uses TRBV4-3 and TRBJ2-2, with D tentatively TRBD1 (6 bases). Between the trimmed V and J ends, which lost 0 bases and 7 bases, there was a span of 30 bases. CDR3 size: 21 residues. CDR1 LGHNA and CDR2 YSLEER come from the germline V gene. In DNA, the CDR3 is TGCGCCAGCAGCCAAGAAGGGAACATGGTCGTGGCAGGGGTTTTGGACGGGGAGCTGTTTTTT. Protein: CASSQEGNMVVAGVLDGELFF.

This chain uses TRBV27 with TRBJ1-5; D gene ambiguous. CDR1 is MNHEY, CDR2 SMNVEV, per germline (reference sequence). There are 12 residues in the CDR3. Trimming took off 5 bases at V and 6 bases at J, with 8 bases between the two ends. CDR3 coding DNA: TGTGCCAGCAGTCCTATTGGTCAGCCCCAGCATTTT. It translates to CASSPIGQPQHF.